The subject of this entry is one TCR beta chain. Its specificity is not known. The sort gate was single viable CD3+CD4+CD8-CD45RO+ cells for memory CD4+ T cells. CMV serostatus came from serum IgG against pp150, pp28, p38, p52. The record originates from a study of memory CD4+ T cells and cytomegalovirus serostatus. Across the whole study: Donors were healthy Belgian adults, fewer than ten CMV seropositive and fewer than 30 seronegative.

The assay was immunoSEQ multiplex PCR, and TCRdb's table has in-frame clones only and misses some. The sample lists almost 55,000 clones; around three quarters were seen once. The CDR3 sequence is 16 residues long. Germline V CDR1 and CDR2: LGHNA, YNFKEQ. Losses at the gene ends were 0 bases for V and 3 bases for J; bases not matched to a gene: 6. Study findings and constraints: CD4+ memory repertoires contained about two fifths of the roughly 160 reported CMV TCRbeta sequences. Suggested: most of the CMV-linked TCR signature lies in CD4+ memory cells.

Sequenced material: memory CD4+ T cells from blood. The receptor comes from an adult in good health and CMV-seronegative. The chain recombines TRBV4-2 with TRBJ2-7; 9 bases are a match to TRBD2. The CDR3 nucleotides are TGTGCCAGCAGCCAAGATATGGCTAGCGGGGACTACGAGCAGTACTTC. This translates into CASSQDMASGDYEQYF.